This T cell receptor beta chain is from a study of control samples from healthy donors and cancer patients. This CDR3 spans 13 amino acids. Trimming removed 6 bases at V and 6 bases at J, with 15 bases between. This clone appeared a single time. TCRdb's copy holds only in-frame clones and misses some; the assay was immunoSEQ multiplex PCR. The sample carries 90,000 to 110,000 clones, 83% recorded once. This sequence was found in a woman aged 45-59 years in good health. Specimen: blood. The genes are TRBV12-3 or TRBV12-4 and TRBJ2-7, with D perhaps matching TRBD1 (6 bases). The CDR3 sequence is CASRDNREGEQYF. In DNA, the CDR3 is TGTGCCAGCAGAGACAACAGGGAAGGCGAGCAGTACTTC.